The text below deals with one T cell receptor beta chain. This record comes from a study of T cell changes during pregnancy in multiple sclerosis. Here immunoSEQ multiplex PCR was the method, and the copy in TCRdb shows in-frame clones only, minus some. This sample carries around 60,000 clones, over 95% of them seen once, and the ten largest clones take 2% to 2.5%. Sequenced here: CD8+ T cells from peripheral blood mononuclear cells, sampled after pregnancy. This TCR came from a female donor with multiple sclerosis, enrolled in a pregnancy study.

In DNA, the CDR3 is TGTGCCAGCAGCTCCCCGGTTAGTTCGGGACAGCCCCAGCATTTT. It encodes CASSSPVSSGQPQHF. The chain uses TRBV7-8 and TRBJ1-5; D remains unclear. CDR1 is SGHVS and CDR2 is FQNEAQ in the germline V gene. Trimming left V 4 bases short and J 7 bases short, with 17 bases between. The CDR3 spans 15 residues.